The 19 T cell receptor beta chains below were found in one sample sequenced in a study of T-cell reconstitution after alpha-beta-depleted transplantation in children. Preparation of the TCRbeta library was carried out with unique molecular identifiers. From the PCR reads, TCRdb called clonotypes with MiXCR, one entry per CDR3 protein. The sample has roughly 500,000 distinct CDR3 sequences; about 11% are singletons. The sequenced sample was PBMCs, obtained before TCRalphabeta/CD19-depleted stem cell transplant. Receptors originate from a child under 10 years old with inherited bone marrow failure, due to receive a stem cell transplant.

This clonotype was detected a few times. The gene calls are TRBV20-1 and TRBJ2-5, with 7 nucleotides matching TRBD2. V was pared by 3 bases and J by 7 bases, with 14 bases of the junction left unmatched. CDR1 and CDR2 (germline): DFQATT, SNEGSKA (reference sequence). There are 15 residues in the CDR3. The CDR3 nucleotides read TGCAGTGCTAGTGTCCCGGGACTACCCGAGGGGACCCAGTACTTC. Protein product: CSASVPGLPEGTQYF.

At least ten counts were recorded for this clonotype. This rearrangement joins TRBV7-9 to TRBJ2-1, with 8 bases aligning to TRBD2. In germline, CDR1 is SEHNR, CDR2 FQNEAQ (reference sequence). The trim removed 0 bases at V and 4 bases at J, leaving 5 bases unmatched. This CDR3 is built from 16 residues. The CDR3: CASSLARAGGYNEQFF. CDR3 DNA: TGTGCCAGCAGCTTAGCGCGGGCGGGAGGATACAATGAGCAGTTCTTC. The entire variable domain, with the rest obtained from reference TRBV7-9 and TRBJ2-1, is as follows: DTGVSQNPRHKITKRGQNVTFRCDPISEHNRLYWYRQTLGQGPEFLTYFQNEAQLEKSRLLSDRFSAERPKGSFSTLEIQRTEQGDSAMYLCASSLARAGGYNEQFFGPGTRLTVL.

This clonotype was recorded at least ten times. The chain has TRBV12-3 or TRBV12-4 and TRBJ2-1; no clear D gene. V was clipped by 8 bases and J by 7 bases, with 9 bases between them. The CDR3 length is 11 residues. CDR3 bases: TGTGCCAGCGTGACCAGGAATGAGCAGTTCTTC. It encodes CASVTRNEQFF.

There are many counts of this clonotype. V is TRBV6-1 and J is TRBJ1-2; D is undetermined. CDR3 size: 14 residues. Trimming took off 3 bases at V and 0 bases at J, with 8 bases between the two ends. Germline-derived CDR1 and CDR2 are MNHNS and SASEGT. Written as DNA, the CDR3 is TGTGCCAGCAGTGAGGGGATAGCTAACTATGGCTACACCTTC. It translates to CASSEGIANYGYTF.

V usage is TRBV4-2 and J usage is TRBJ2-1, with 9 bases fitting TRBD1. V gave up 1 base and J gave up 8 bases; unmatched junction bases: 6. Per germline, CDR1 LGHNA and CDR2 YNFKEQ. The CDR3 runs 15 residues. The CDR3 coding sequence is TGTGCCAGCAGCCAAGCTGGACAGGGGAGCGATGAGCAGTTCTTC. This gives the protein CASSQAGQGSDEQFF.

Details on this clonotype: A read error may be the cause here, since a much bigger clone is one base away. The V gene is TRBV29-1, the J gene TRBJ1-4; 7 bases are shared with TRBD1. The CDR3 spans 14 residues. V lost 7 bases to trimming and J lost 8 bases; unmatched junction nucleotides: 13. Germline V CDR1 and CDR2: SQVTM, ANQGSEA. The CDR3 protein is CSARDDRDREKLFF. DNA of the CDR3: TGCAGCGCTCGGGATGACAGGGATCGCGAAAAACTGTTTTTT.

This clonotype was detected many times. This chain connects TRBV20-1 to TRBJ2-1; no clear D gene. Germline CDR1 DFQATT, CDR2 SNEGSKA (reference sequence). CDR3 length: 14 residues. The V and J ends lost 4 bases and 2 bases respectively, with 12 bases between them. The chain's CDR3 is CSANPLGPYNEQFF. CDR3 DNA: TGCAGTGCTAACCCCCTAGGGCCCTACAATGAGCAGTTCTTC.

The count of this clonotype is one. A much bigger clone sits one base away, suggesting this may be a read error. J is TRBJ2-7 and V is TRBV20-1; D gene unclear. The CDR3 extends over 13 amino acids. Germline CDR1 and CDR2: DFQATT and SNEGSKA (reference sequence). CDR3 residues: CSARDGRSHDQYF. Here the CDR3 DNA reads TGCAGTGCTAGAGATGGGCGTAGTCACGACCAGTACTTC.

Only a few counts were recorded for this clonotype. The junction differs from germline at one of its ends, possibly a read error. The V call is TRBV7-7, the J call TRBJ2-2, with D perhaps TRBD1 (5 bases). The germline gives CDR1 SSHAT, CDR2 FNYEAQ (reference sequence). The CDR3 spans 15 residues. The DNA for the CDR3 is TGTGCTAGCAGCCCAGGGTGGACGAACACCGGGGAGCTGTTTTTT. It encodes CASSPGWTNTGELFF.

This clonotype appeared many times. The J gene is TRBJ2-1, the V gene TRBV29-1; perhaps TRBD1 as D (6 bases). CDR1 is SQVTM, CDR2 ANQGSEA, per germline. This CDR3 has 14 residues. V lost 7 bases and J lost 2, with 15 bases in between. The CDR3 is CSGAQGPAYNEQFF. In DNA form, the CDR3 reads TGCAGCGGGGCACAGGGTCCGGCCTACAATGAGCAGTTCTTC.

The CDR3: CASSPGTHTGELFF. DNA of the CDR3: TGTGCCAGCAGTCCGGGGACCCACACCGGGGAGCTGTTTTTT. The genes are TRBV6-2 or TRBV6-3 and TRBJ2-2; D is tentatively TRBD1 or TRBD2 (5 bases each). CDR1 and CDR2 (germline): MNHEY, SVGEGT. V dropped 5 bases and J dropped 3 bases, with 10 bases sitting between them. The CDR3 consists of 14 residues.

This clonotype was counted many times. This chain joins TRBV10-3 and TRBJ2-6; D uncertain. CDR3 size: 15 residues. Trimming left V 5 bases short and J 3 bases short, with 11 bases between. The germline V gene has CDR1 ENHRY and CDR2 SYGVKD. The CDR3 coding sequence is TGTGCCATCAGTCCCGACATAGGTGGGGCCAACGTCCTGACTTTC. This gives the protein CAISPDIGGANVLTF.

This clonotype came up many times. The chain joins TRBV5-1 to TRBJ2-7; no firm D call. Germline V lookup: CDR1 SGHRS, CDR2 YFSETQ. The germline V and J ends were trimmed by 0 bases and 3 bases, with 13 bases remaining between them. This CDR3 spans 15 amino acids. CDR3 protein: CASSLEPGLFYEQYF. The CDR3 bases are TGCGCCAGCAGCTTGGAGCCCGGATTGTTCTACGAGCAGTACTTC. Full variable domain (missing parts from reference TRBV5-1 and TRBJ2-7): KAGVTQTPRYLIKTRGQQVTLSCSPISGHRSVSWYQQTPGQGLQFLFEYFSETQRNKGNFPGRFSGRQFSNSRSEMNVSTLELGDSALYLCASSLEPGLFYEQYFGPGTRLTVT.

The table lists this clonotype with many counts. The rearrangement uses TRBV10-1 and TRBJ2-7; 7 bases are shared with TRBD1. The trim removed 3 bases at V and 3 bases at J, leaving 5 bases unmatched. The germline V gene has CDR1 WNHNN and CDR2 SYGVQD (reference sequence). This CDR3 has 14 amino acids. CDR3 sequence (DNA): TGCGCCAGCAGTGAAGGGACAGCTCTCTACGAGCAGTACTTC. Its translation: CASSEGTALYEQYF.

The sample holds many counts of this clonotype. V gene TRBV27 combines with J gene TRBJ2-7; D is undetermined. Trimming cost V 5 bases and J 2 bases, with 13 bases left between them. CDR1 is MNHEY, CDR2 SMNVEV, per germline (reference sequence). The CDR3 has 14 residues. The CDR3: CASSVGGFTYEQYF. Here the CDR3 DNA reads TGTGCCAGCAGTGTAGGTGGGTTCACCTACGAGCAGTACTTC.

This clonotype was seen ten or more times. The CDR3 loop is CASSSDLITYNEQFF. The DNA for the CDR3 is TGTGCCAGCAGCTCTGATCTAATTACCTACAATGAGCAGTTCTTC. The chain has TRBV28 and TRBJ2-1, with D uncertain. The V and J ends lost 6 bases and 2 bases respectively, with 14 bases between them. Per germline, CDR1 MDHEN and CDR2 SYDVKM. This CDR3 comprises 15 residues.

This clonotype was recorded at least ten times. The chain couples TRBV27 to TRBJ1-5; D not certain. The V end was cut by 4 bases, the J end by 5 bases, with 15 bases between. Germline CDR1 is MNHEY and CDR2 is SMNVEV (reference sequence). This CDR3 is built from 15 residues. CDR3 sequence: CASSSLGGYHQPQHF. Here the CDR3 DNA reads TGTGCCAGCAGTTCTCTGGGAGGGTATCATCAGCCCCAGCATTTT.

This clonotype was counted a few times. The chain employs TRBV5-6 and TRBJ2-3; 8 nucleotides agree with TRBD2. The J segment lost 6 bases and the V segment lost 4 bases, leaving 13 bases of the junction unmatched. CDR3 length equals 16 residues. From germline, CDR1 is SGHDT and CDR2 YYEEEE. CDR3 loop: CASSPGLGGPWDTQYF. The CDR3 region has the DNA TGTGCCAGCAGCCCGGGACTAGGGGGTCCGTGGGATACGCAGTATTTT. The full variable domain, in which reference TRBV5-6 and TRBJ2-3 provide the parts outside the CDR3, is DAGVTQSPTHLIKTRGQQVTLRCSPKSGHDTVSWYQQALGQGPQFIFQYYEEEERQRGNFPDRFSGHQFPNYSSELNVNALLLGDSALYLCASSPGLGGPWDTQYFGPGTRLTVL.

This clonotype was seen more than once but under ten times. The chain combines TRBV7-9 with TRBJ1-2, with 8 positions matching TRBD1. J gave up 3 bases and V 5 bases, and 14 bases lay outside the gene matches. There are 17 residues in the CDR3. CDR1 is SEHNR and CDR2 is FQNEAQ in the germline V gene (reference sequence). The CDR3 sequence is CASSPQGADRVHYGYTF. As DNA, the CDR3 is TGTGCCAGCAGCCCCCAGGGGGCGGACAGGGTTCACTATGGCTACACCTTC.